The subject of this entry is one T cell receptor beta chain. Its antigen is as yet unknown. Primers included in the PCR were 60 Vbeta and 13 Jbeta primers. The assay was immunoSEQ multiplex PCR, and TCRdb's table has in-frame clones only and misses some. Found here are tens of thousands of clones, about 78% of them singletons; the top ten hold approximately 1.6%. This specimen comes from a study of cytomegalovirus exposure and HLA in healthy donors. Study results and caveats: Clonal expansion was found to be greater in HLA-associated TCR beta chains than in equally common others in a later analysis. Whilst most TCR sequences proved rare, a subset of public TCRs occurred across many donors. Common viral pathogens (according to a later analysis) appeared linked to several of the most significant clusters.

Per the germline V gene, CDR1 is SGHAT and CDR2 is FQNNGV. There are 15 residues in the CDR3. Unmatched junction bases numbered 4, after V lost 3 bases and J lost 6 bases. This rearrangement joins TRBV11-2 to TRBJ2-1; 11 bases map to TRBD2. This sequence originates from a middle-aged man in good health and CMV-seronegative. The sample was PBMCs. The CDR3 coding sequence is TGTGCCAGCAGCTTTAGCGGGAGGGCTCTCAATGAGCAGTTCTTC. Protein product: CASSFSGRALNEQFF.